The 28 T cell receptor beta chains reported below all come from one sample, sequenced in a study of metastatic and nonmetastatic thyroid tumors. MiXCR was used by TCRdb to re-call the PCR reads. The sample records about 20,000 clones, 20% to 25% being singletons. Prior to thyroid surgery, none of the patients had received any treatment. Sequencing input: tumor tissue. All receptors come from a female donor with papillary thyroid cancer or a benign thyroid nodule (not recorded which). Some clones in this sample may be carry-over from other donors' samples.

This clone was counted at least ten times. J is TRBJ2-5 and V is TRBV20-1; 16 positions match TRBD2. V lost 8 bases and J lost 3; bases outside the gene matches: 6. From germline, CDR1 is DFQATT and CDR2 SNEGSKA (reference sequence). CDR3 length: 15 amino acids. The CDR3 DNA reads TGCAGTTCTCAGGGGACTAGCGGGAGGGAAGAGACCCAGTACTTC. Encoded protein: CSSQGTSGREETQYF.

Ten or more counts support this clone. The gene calls are TRBV3-1 and TRBJ2-1; 14 positions match TRBD2. Per germline, CDR1 LGHDT and CDR2 YNNKEL (reference sequence). V lost 3 bases, J lost 2 bases, and 0 bases stayed unmatched. This CDR3 is 16 amino acids long. This CDR3 is CASSQGLAGAYNEQFF. Written as DNA, the CDR3 is TGTGCCAGCAGCCAGGGACTAGCGGGAGCCTACAATGAGCAGTTCTTC.

The sample holds a few counts of this clone. The chain carries TRBV20-1 and TRBJ2-7; D is possibly TRBD2 (5 bases). The V end lost 5 bases, the J end lost 4 bases, and 21 bases lay between the germline ends. The germline gives CDR1 DFQATT, CDR2 SNEGSKA (reference sequence). The CDR3 consists of 15 residues. CDR3 nucleotide sequence: TGCAGTGCTCGCGGTGCAGGACTTAGGACGTACGAGCAGTACTTC. It translates to CSARGAGLRTYEQYF.

This clone was picked up a small number of times. The chain links TRBV25-1 to TRBJ2-7; no definite D call. Trimming left V 0 bases short and J 5 bases short, with 8 bases between. The CDR3 totals 13 residues. From germline, CDR1 is MGHDK and CDR2 SYGVNS. The CDR3 nucleotides read TGTGCCAGCAGTGAATACCCAGACGACGAGCAGTACTTC. This encodes CASSEYPDDEQYF.

This clone was counted at least ten times. Possible read error: a much larger clone is one base away. At the DNA level, this CDR3 is encoded by other sequences in the same sample as well. This rearrangement joins TRBV4-2 to TRBJ1-2; 10 nucleotides agree with TRBD1. Losses at the gene ends were 3 bases for V and 8 bases for J; bases not matched to a gene: 9. This CDR3 comprises 15 residues. Looked up from germline, CDR1 is LGHNA and CDR2 is YNFKEQ. CDR3 amino acids: CASSQPGQGFYGYTF. The CDR3 DNA is TGTGCCAGCAGCCAGCCGGGACAGGGGTTCTACGGCTACACCTTC.

This clone was counted many times. The chain uses TRBV30 and TRBJ1-5; tentatively, D is TRBD1 (5 bases). Trimming removed 2 bases at V and 0 bases at J, with 17 bases between. Looked up from germline, CDR1 is GTSNPN and CDR2 is SVGIG (reference sequence). The CDR3 length is 17 residues. The CDR3 DNA reads TGTGCCTGGAGTTCCGGGGCCGGACACTATAGCAATCAGCCCCAGCATTTT. Protein: CAWSSGAGHYSNQPQHF.

This clone was recorded many times. The sample contains more than one DNA sequence encoding this CDR3. CDR3 amino acids: CASSHGISGYNEQFF. The CDR3 DNA follows: TGTGCCAGCAGTCATGGGATCAGCGGTTACAATGAGCAGTTCTTC. V and J are TRBV5-6 and TRBJ2-1; possible D gene TRBD2, 5 bases. The CDR3 sequence is 15 residues long. Germline V gene sequence: CDR1 SGHDT, CDR2 YYEEEE. V was shortened by 5 bases and J by 4 bases, with 16 bases between the two germline ends. The whole variable domain, remainder taken from reference TRBV5-6 and TRBJ2-1, is DAGVTQSPTHLIKTRGQQVTLRCSPKSGHDTVSWYQQALGQGPQFIFQYYEEEERQRGNFPDRFSGHQFPNYSSELNVNALLLGDSALYLCASSHGISGYNEQFFGPGTRLTVL.

This clone was picked up many times. This chain connects TRBV28 to TRBJ2-1; no firm D call. The germline V gene has CDR1 MDHEN and CDR2 SYDVKM. Trimming left V 5 bases short and J 10 bases short, with 12 bases between. This CDR3 is built from 12 residues. CDR3 residues: CASSRRVGEQFF. In nucleotides, the CDR3 is TGTGCCAGCAGTAGACGAGTGGGCGAGCAGTTCTTC. The full variable domain, in which reference TRBV28 and TRBJ2-1 provide the parts outside the CDR3, is DVKVTQSSRYLVKRTGEKVFLECVQDMDHENMFWYRQDPGLGLRLIYFSYDVKMKEKGDIPEGYSVSREKKERFSLILESASTNQTSMYLCASSRRVGEQFFGPGTRLTVL.

The sample holds many counts of this clone. The chain links TRBV6-4 to TRBJ2-5; D is undetermined. Between the trimmed V and J ends, which lost 7 bases and 7 bases, there was a span of 7 bases. Germline CDR1 and CDR2: MRHNA and SNTAGT. This CDR3 is built from 10 residues. Written as DNA, the CDR3 is TGTGCCAGCAACTTAGGGACCCAGTACTTC. Translation gives CASNLGTQYF.

DNA of the CDR3: TGTGCCAGCAGTGGGTCAGTAGCGGGAGGGGACAATGAGCAGTTCTTC. It encodes CASSGSVAGGDNEQFF. V is TRBV2 and J is TRBJ2-1; 11 bases agree with TRBD2. In germline, CDR1 is SNHLY, CDR2 FYNNEI. There are 16 residues in the CDR3. Unmatched junction bases numbered 7, after V lost 4 bases and J lost 5 bases.

This clone showed up many times. V and J are TRBV30 and TRBJ2-5, with 7 bases identical to TRBD2. CDR3 size: 12 residues. Per germline, CDR1 GTSNPN and CDR2 SVGIG (reference sequence). V gave up 5 bases and J gave up 5 bases; unmatched junction bases: 5. CDR3 region: CAWGAGLETQYF. Written as DNA, the CDR3 is TGTGCCTGGGGAGCGGGACTTGAGACCCAGTACTTC.

This clone qualifies as medium-sized. This CDR3 reads CASSTRGAAPSTDTQYF. The DNA of the CDR3 is TGTGCCAGTAGTACGAGGGGAGCGGCCCCTAGCACAGATACGCAGTATTTT. The chain is built from TRBV19 and TRBJ2-3; D may correspond to TRBD1 or TRBD2 (5 bases each). Germline-derived CDR1 and CDR2 are LNHDA and SQIVND (reference sequence). There are 17 residues in the CDR3. Trimming removed 4 bases from V and 0 bases from J, with 17 bases in between.

This chain joins TRBV28 and TRBJ1-5, with 9 bases aligning to TRBD1. Losses at the gene ends were 4 bases for V and 4 bases for J; bases not matched to a gene: 5. Germline V CDR1 and CDR2: MDHEN, SYDVKM. This CDR3 has 15 residues. CDR3 DNA: TGTGCCAGCAGTTGGGGACAGGGATCTAATCAGCCCCAGCATTTT. Translating it yields CASSWGQGSNQPQHF. Full variable domain (missing parts from reference TRBV28 and TRBJ1-5): DVKVTQSSRYLVKRTGEKVFLECVQDMDHENMFWYRQDPGLGLRLIYFSYDVKMKEKGDIPEGYSVSREKKERFSLILESASTNQTSMYLCASSWGQGSNQPQHFGDGTRLSIL.

This clone was counted at least ten times. Other DNA sequences of this sample code for an identical CDR3. The J gene is TRBJ2-7, the V gene TRBV28, with D perhaps assigned TRBD1 or TRBD2 (5 bases each). Germline V gives CDR1 MDHEN, CDR2 SYDVKM. V shed 6 bases and J shed 5 bases, with 26 bases lying between them. The CDR3 sequence is 17 residues long. This CDR3 reads CASSQSRGVSLGNEQYF. DNA of the CDR3: TGTGCCAGCAGCCAATCAAGAGGGGTGAGCCTGGGGAACGAGCAGTACTTC.

This clone was found many times. A much bigger clone sits one base away, suggesting this may be a read error. The chain links TRBV4-1 to TRBJ2-1; D possibly corresponds to TRBD1 (6 bases). The CDR3 is 14 amino acids. Germline V gene sequence: CDR1 MGHRA, CDR2 YSYEKL. This CDR3 reads CTSSRPTGFNEQFF. The CDR3 bases are TGCACCAGCAGCCGACCAACAGGGTTCAATGAGCAGTTCTTC.

This clone was seen many times. This chain uses TRBV2 with TRBJ2-7; no firm D call. The CDR3 is 14 residues long. The V end was cut by 4 bases, the J end by 2 bases, with 12 bases between. CDR1 is SNHLY, CDR2 FYNNEI, per germline. The CDR3 nucleotides read TGTGCCAGCAGTGTGCTCAGCGTTACCTACGAGCAGTACTTC. Translation: CASSVLSVTYEQYF.

The sample holds many counts of this clone. The chain carries TRBV6-1 and TRBJ1-3, with D possibly being TRBD1 (5 bases). The CDR3 extends over 15 amino acids. Germline V gives CDR1 MNHNS, CDR2 SASEGT. V lost 6 bases to trimming and J lost 0 bases, with 12 bases between them. This chain's CDR3 is CASSATGTSGNTIYF. The CDR3 nucleotides read TGTGCCAGCAGCGCTACCGGGACCTCTGGAAACACCATATATTTT.

This clone came up many times. V is TRBV20-1 and J is TRBJ2-7, with D perhaps TRBD1 or TRBD2 (5 bases each). V dropped 4 bases and J dropped 0 bases, with 16 bases sitting between them. Germline-derived CDR1 and CDR2 are DFQATT and SNEGSKA (reference sequence). The CDR3 length is 15 residues. The CDR3 loop reads CSANPGTAISYEQYF. CDR3 DNA sequence: TGCAGTGCTAACCCCGGGACCGCCATCTCCTACGAGCAGTACTTC.

This clone was counted only a few times. This sequence joins TRBV28 and TRBJ2-1; D gene unclear. V was pared by 3 bases and J by 9 bases, with 12 bases between. The CDR3 extends over 13 amino acids. Germline CDR1 reads MDHEN; CDR2 reads SYDVKM. The CDR3 DNA follows: TGTGCCAGCAGTTTTCTAGTTGCTGCTGAGCAGTTCTTC. Its translation: CASSFLVAAEQFF.

The chain employs TRBV20-1 and TRBJ1-5; D perhaps matches TRBD1 (6 bases). Germline-derived CDR1 and CDR2 are DFQATT and SNEGSKA (reference sequence). The CDR3 runs to 13 residues. Trimming left V 4 bases short and J 5 bases short, with 12 bases between. The CDR3 protein is CSATGGRDQPQHF. In DNA, the CDR3 is TGCAGTGCTACCGGGGGGCGAGATCAGCCCCAGCATTTT.

The rearrangement uses TRBV4-3 and TRBJ2-2; D unresolved. CDR3 length: 14 residues. The germline V and J ends were trimmed by 0 bases and 3 bases, with 5 bases remaining between them. Germline-derived CDR1 and CDR2 are LGHNA and YSLEER. Here the CDR3 reads CASSQDRHTGELFF. CDR3 nucleotides: TGCGCCAGCAGCCAAGACAGACACACCGGGGAGCTGTTTTTT.

This clone was counted a few times. One end of the junction fails to match germline, which may point to a read error. The chain links TRBV6-1 to TRBJ1-2; D call uncertain. The germline CDR1 and CDR2 sequences are MNHNS and SASEGT. The CDR3 has 14 amino acids. The CDR3 coding sequence is TGTGCCAGCAGTGAACCGGGAATGAATAATGGATACACCTTC. Its protein product is CASSEPGMNNGYTF.

This clone was observed at least ten times. V usage is TRBV6-2 or TRBV6-3 and J usage is TRBJ2-1, with D tentatively TRBD1 (6 bases). V was shortened by 9 bases and J by 3 bases, with 15 bases between the two germline ends. Germline lookup yields CDR1 MNHEY and CDR2 SVGEGT. This CDR3 contains 14 residues. The CDR3 spells CASKTGSYYNEQFF. CDR3 nucleotide sequence: TGTGCCAGTAAAACAGGGTCCTACTACAATGAGCAGTTCTTC.

This clone was observed many times. The V gene is TRBV19, the J gene TRBJ2-7, with 10 bases matching TRBD2. V shed 9 bases and J 5 bases; nucleotides not matched to a gene: 10. The CDR3 is 14 amino acids. Germline values: CDR1 LNHDA, CDR2 SQIVND (reference sequence). The CDR3, as DNA: TGTGCCAGCAGGCCGGGACTAGCGTCTAACGAGCAGTACTTC. This sequence encodes CASRPGLASNEQYF.

The chain employs TRBV5-1 and TRBJ2-7; D call uncertain. Germline V gives CDR1 SGHRS, CDR2 YFSETQ. This CDR3 is 12 amino acids long. Trimming took off 7 bases at V and 5 bases at J, with 13 bases between the two ends. The CDR3 spells CASGSLRDEQYF. Here the CDR3 DNA reads TGCGCCAGCGGGTCTCTCAGAGACGAGCAGTACTTC.

The chain carries TRBV7-9 and TRBJ2-7; D is possibly TRBD1 or TRBD2 (6 bases each). The CDR3 has 14 amino acids. Per germline, CDR1 SEHNR and CDR2 FQNEAQ (reference sequence). V was trimmed by 0 bases and J by 6 bases, leaving 12 bases between them. The CDR3 loop reads CASSLAGGNGEQYF. The CDR3 DNA follows: TGTGCCAGCAGCTTAGCAGGGGGGAATGGCGAGCAGTACTTC.

About this clone itself: This may be a read error, as it is one base from a much larger clone. The CDR3 does not close with the conserved phenylalanine or tryptophan, likely indicating a read error. The chain carries TRBV18 and TRBJ2-2; 7 positions match TRBD2. The germline V gene has CDR1 KGHSH and CDR2 LQKENI. CDR3 length: 15 amino acids. The V and J ends lost 1 base and 7 bases, in that order; junction bases with no gene match: 6. The CDR3 sequence is CASSPLAGPVGELFS. DNA for the CDR3: TGTGCCAGCTCACCACTAGCGGGTCCTGTCGGGGAGCTGTTTTCT.

The table lists this clone with many counts. This chain joins TRBV10-3 and TRBJ2-1; 7 nucleotides align to TRBD1. Germline V lookup: CDR1 ENHRY, CDR2 SYGVKD. V shed 3 bases and J 5 bases; nucleotides not matched to a gene: 10. This CDR3 contains 16 residues. Written as DNA, the CDR3 is TGTGCCATCAGTGACGACAGGGTCGGTTCCAACAATGAGCAGTTCTTC. It encodes CAISDDRVGSNNEQFF.